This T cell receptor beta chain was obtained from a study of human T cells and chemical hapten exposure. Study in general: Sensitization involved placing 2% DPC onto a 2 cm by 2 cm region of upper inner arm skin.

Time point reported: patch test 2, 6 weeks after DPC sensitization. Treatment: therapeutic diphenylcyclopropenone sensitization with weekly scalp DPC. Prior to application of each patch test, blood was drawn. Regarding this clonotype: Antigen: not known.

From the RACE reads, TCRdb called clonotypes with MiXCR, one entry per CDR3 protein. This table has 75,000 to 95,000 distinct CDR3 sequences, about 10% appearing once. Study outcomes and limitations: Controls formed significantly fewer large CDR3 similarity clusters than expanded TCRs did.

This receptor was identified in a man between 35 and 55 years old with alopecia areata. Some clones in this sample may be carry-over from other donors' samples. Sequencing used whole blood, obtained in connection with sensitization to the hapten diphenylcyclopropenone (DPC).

In DNA form, the CDR3 reads TGTGCCAGCAGCTTCTCTTACAGGGTTAGTGCCTACGAGCAGTACTTC. Protein sequence: CASSFSYRVSAYEQYF. The chain couples TRBV28 to TRBJ2-7, with D maybe TRBD1 (6 bases). Trimming pared 6 bases from V and 2 bases from J, leaving 20 bases between. CDR3 length: 16 residues. Germline V gene lookup returns CDR1 MDHEN and CDR2 SYDVKM.